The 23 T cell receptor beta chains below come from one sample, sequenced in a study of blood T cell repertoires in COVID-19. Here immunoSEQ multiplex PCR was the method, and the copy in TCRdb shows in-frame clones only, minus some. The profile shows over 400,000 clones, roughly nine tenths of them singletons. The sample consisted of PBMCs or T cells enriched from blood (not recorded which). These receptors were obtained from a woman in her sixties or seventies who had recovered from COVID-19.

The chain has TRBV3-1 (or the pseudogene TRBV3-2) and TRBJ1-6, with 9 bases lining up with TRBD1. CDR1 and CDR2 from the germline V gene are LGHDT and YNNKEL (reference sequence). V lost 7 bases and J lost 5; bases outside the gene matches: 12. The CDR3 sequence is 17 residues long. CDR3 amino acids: CASTPTTGTGHNSPLHF. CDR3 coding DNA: TGTGCCAGCACTCCCACGACAGGGACAGGGCATAATTCACCCCTCCACTTT.

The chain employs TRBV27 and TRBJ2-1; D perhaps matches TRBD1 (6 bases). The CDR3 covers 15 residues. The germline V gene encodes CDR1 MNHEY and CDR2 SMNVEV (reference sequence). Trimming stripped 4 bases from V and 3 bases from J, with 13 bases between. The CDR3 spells CASSSPGALYNEQFF. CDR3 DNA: TGTGCCAGCAGTTCCCCAGGGGCCCTCTACAATGAGCAGTTCTTC.

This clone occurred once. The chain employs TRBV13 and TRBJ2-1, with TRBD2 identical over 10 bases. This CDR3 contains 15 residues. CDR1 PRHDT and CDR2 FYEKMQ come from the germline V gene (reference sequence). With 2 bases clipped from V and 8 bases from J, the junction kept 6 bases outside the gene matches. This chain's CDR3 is CASSLLSGGIDEQFF. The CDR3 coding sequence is TGTGCCAGCAGCTTACTTAGCGGGGGGATAGATGAGCAGTTCTTC.

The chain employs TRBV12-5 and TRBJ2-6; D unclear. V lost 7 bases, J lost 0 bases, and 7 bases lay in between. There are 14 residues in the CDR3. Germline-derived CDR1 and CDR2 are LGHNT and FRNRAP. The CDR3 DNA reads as TGTGCTAGTGCCTTTCTCTCTGGGGCCAACGTCCTGACTTTC. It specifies CASAFLSGANVLTF.

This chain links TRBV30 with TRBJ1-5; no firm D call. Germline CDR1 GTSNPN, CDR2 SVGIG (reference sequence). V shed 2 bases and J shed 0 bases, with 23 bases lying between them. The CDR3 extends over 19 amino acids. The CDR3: CAWSHPALLGLDSNQPQHF. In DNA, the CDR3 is TGTGCCTGGAGTCATCCCGCCCTGCTTGGACTCGATAGCAATCAGCCCCAGCATTTT.

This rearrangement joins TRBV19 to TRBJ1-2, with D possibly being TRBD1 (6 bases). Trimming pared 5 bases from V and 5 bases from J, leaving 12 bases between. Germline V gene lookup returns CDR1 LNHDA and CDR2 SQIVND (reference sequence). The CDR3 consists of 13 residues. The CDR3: CASSPGDWYGYTF. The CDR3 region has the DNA TGTGCCAGTAGTCCAGGGGATTGGTATGGCTACACCTTC.

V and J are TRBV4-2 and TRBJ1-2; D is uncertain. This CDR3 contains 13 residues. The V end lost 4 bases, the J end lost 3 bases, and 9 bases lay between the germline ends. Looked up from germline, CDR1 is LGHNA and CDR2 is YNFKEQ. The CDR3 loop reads CASSPHVDYGYTF. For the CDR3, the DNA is TGTGCCAGCAGCCCTCATGTAGACTATGGCTACACCTTC.

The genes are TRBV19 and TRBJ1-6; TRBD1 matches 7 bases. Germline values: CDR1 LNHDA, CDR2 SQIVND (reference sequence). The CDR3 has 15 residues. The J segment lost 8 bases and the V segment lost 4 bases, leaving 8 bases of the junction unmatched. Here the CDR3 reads CASSTRTGGDSPLHF. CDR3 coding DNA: TGTGCCAGTAGTACCCGGACAGGTGGGGATTCACCCCTCCACTTT.

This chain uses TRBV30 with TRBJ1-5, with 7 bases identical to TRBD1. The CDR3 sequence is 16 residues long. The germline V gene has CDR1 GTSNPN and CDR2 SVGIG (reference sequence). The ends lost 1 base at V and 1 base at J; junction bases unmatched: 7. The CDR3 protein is CAWSEGAGSSNQPQHF. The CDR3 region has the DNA TGTGCCTGGAGTGAGGGGGCAGGGTCCAGCAATCAGCCCCAGCATTTT.

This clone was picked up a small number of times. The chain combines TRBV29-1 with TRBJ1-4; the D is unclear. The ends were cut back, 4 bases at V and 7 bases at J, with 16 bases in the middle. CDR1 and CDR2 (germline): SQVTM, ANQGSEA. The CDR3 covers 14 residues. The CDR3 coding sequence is TGCAGCGTTGCGGGAGTTGGGAGTGGTGAAAAACTGTTTTTT. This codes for CSVAGVGSGEKLFF.

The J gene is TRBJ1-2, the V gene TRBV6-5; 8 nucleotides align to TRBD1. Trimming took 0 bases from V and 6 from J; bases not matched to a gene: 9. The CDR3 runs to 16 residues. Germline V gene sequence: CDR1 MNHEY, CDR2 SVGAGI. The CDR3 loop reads CASSYSGAGQENGYTF. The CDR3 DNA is TGTGCCAGCAGTTACTCGGGCGCGGGACAGGAGAATGGCTACACCTTC.

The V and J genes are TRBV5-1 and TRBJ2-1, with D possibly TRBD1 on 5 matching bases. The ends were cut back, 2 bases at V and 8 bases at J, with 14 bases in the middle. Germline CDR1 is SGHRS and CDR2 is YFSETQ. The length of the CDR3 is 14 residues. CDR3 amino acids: CASSLWSPRDEQFF. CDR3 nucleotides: TGCGCCAGCAGCTTATGGTCCCCCAGGGATGAGCAGTTCTTC.

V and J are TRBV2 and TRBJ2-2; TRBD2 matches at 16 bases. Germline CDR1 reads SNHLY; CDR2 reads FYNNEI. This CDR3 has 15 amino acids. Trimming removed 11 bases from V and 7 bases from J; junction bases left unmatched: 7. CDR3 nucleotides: TGTGCCGGAAAGGGACTAGCGGGGGGGGGCGGGGAGCTGTTTTTT. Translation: CAGKGLAGGGGELFF.

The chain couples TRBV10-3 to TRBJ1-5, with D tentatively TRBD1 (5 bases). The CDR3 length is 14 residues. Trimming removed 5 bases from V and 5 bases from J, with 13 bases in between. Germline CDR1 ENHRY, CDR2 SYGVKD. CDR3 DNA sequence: TGTGCCATCAGTCAGGACGGGGGGGATCAGCCCCAGCATTTT. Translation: CAISQDGGDQPQHF.

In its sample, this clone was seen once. The CDR3 loop is CASSIGAMAGNSPLHF. DNA of the CDR3: TGTGCCAGTAGTATAGGTGCAATGGCGGGTAATTCACCCCTCCACTTT. The chain recombines TRBV19 with TRBJ1-6; D is ambiguous. V lost 1 base, J lost 6 bases, and 13 bases lay in between. The CDR3 is 16 amino acids. Per the germline V gene, CDR1 is LNHDA and CDR2 is SQIVND (reference sequence).

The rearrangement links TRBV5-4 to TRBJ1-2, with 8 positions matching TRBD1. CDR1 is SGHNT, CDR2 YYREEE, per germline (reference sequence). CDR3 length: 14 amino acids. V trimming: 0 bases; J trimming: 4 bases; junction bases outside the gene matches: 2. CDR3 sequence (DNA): TGTGCCAGCAGCTTGGGGGACAGGAGCTATGGCTACACCTTC. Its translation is CASSLGDRSYGYTF. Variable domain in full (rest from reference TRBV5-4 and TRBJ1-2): ETGVTQSPTHLIKTRGQQVTLRCSSQSGHNTVSWYQQALGQGPQFIFQYYREEENGRGNFPPRFSGLQFPNYSSELNVNALELDDSALYLCASSLGDRSYGYTFGSGTRLTVV.

This CDR3 reads CASSYSTPRGKNIQYF. The CDR3 region has the DNA TGTGCCAGCAGTTACTCAACACCACGGGGCAAAAACATTCAGTACTTC. The rearrangement joins TRBV6-2 or TRBV6-3 to TRBJ2-4; a possible D gene is TRBD2 (5 bases). Germline V gives CDR1 MNHEY, CDR2 SVGEGT. V shed 0 bases and J shed 3 bases, with 12 bases lying between them. The CDR3 is made up of 16 amino acids.

CDR3 region: CASSPMVRRPSGNTIYF. In DNA form, the CDR3 reads TGCGCCAGCAGCCCAATGGTTCGGAGGCCCTCTGGAAACACCATATATTTT. J is TRBJ1-3 and V is TRBV4-1, with unresolved D. There are 17 residues in the CDR3. Germline CDR1 is MGHRA and CDR2 is YSYEKL. Between the trimmed V and J ends, which lost 4 bases and 0 bases, there was a span of 16 bases.

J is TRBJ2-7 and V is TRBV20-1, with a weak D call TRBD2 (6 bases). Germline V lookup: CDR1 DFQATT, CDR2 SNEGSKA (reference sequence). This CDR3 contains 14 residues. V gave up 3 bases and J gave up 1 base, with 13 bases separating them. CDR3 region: CSASTSRGSYEQYF. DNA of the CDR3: TGCAGTGCTAGTACCAGCCGGGGGTCCTACGAGCAGTACTTC.

CDR3 bases: TGTGCCAGCAGCCTAGGGGCAGGGGGCTATGGCTACACCTTC. This encodes CASSLGAGGYGYTF. The J gene is TRBJ1-2, the V gene TRBV11-2; 7 nucleotides agree with TRBD1. This CDR3 has 14 residues. J was trimmed by 4 bases and V by 5 bases; bases with no gene match: 7. Germline lookup yields CDR1 SGHAT and CDR2 FQNNGV.

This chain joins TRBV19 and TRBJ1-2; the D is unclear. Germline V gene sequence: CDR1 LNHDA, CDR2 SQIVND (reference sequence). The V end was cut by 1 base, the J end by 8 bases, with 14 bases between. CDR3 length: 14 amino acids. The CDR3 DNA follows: TGTGCCAGTAGTATAGGTTTACAGACATTAGGCTACACCTTC. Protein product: CASSIGLQTLGYTF.

Here the CDR3 DNA reads TGTGCCAGCAGCCACCCCACAGGGCCCTCTGGAAACACCATATATTTT. This translates into CASSHPTGPSGNTIYF. The chain recombines TRBV4-2 with TRBJ1-3; D is possibly TRBD1 (6 bases). The CDR3 loop spans 16 amino acids. V shed 3 bases and J shed 0 bases, with 12 bases lying between them. Germline CDR1 is LGHNA and CDR2 is YNFKEQ.

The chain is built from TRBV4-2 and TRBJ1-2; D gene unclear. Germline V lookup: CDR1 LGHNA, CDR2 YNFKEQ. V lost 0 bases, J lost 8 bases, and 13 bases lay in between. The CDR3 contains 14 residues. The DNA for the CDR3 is TGTGCCAGCAGCCAAGAGCGGGGAAGTAAGGGCTACACCTTC. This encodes CASSQERGSKGYTF.